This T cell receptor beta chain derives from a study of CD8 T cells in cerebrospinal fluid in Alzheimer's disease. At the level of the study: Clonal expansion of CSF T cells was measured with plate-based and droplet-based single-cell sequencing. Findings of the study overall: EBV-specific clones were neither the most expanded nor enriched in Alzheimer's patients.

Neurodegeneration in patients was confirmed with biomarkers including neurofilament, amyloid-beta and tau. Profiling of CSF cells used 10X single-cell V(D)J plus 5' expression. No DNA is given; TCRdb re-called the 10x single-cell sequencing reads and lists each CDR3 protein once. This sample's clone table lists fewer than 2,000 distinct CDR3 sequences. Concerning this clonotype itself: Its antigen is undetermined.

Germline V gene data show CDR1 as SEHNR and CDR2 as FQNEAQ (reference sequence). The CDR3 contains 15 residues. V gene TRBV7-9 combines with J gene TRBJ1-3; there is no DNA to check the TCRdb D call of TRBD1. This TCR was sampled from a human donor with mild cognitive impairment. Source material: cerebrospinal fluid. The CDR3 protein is CASSLLGDSGNTIYF.